This TCR beta chain was identified during a study of cytomegalovirus exposure and HLA in healthy donors. Findings and caveats of the study: Sequences of the TCR beta chain were said to predict the HLA-A and HLA-B alleles of most subjects accurately. Researchers reported in a later analysis that common viral pathogens appeared linked to several top clusters. TRBV6-2, TRBV6-3 and some other V segments were excluded as indistinguishable.

Donors were ostensibly healthy at sampling, although undocumented immune exposures were probable. About this clone itself: Antigen specificity is unknown.

Primers included in the PCR were 60 Vbeta and 13 Jbeta primers. Method: immunoSEQ multiplex PCR; TCRdb's copy keeps in-frame clones and lacks some. The data contain some 120,000 clones, 77% of them singletons. The junction had 6 bases not matched to a gene; V was cut back by 7 bases and J by 0 bases. This CDR3 spans 14 amino acids. Germline-derived CDR1 and CDR2 are SQVTM and ANQGSEA. This receptor was obtained from a woman between 40 and 50 years old in good health and CMV-seropositive. This chain links TRBV29-1 with TRBJ2-1, with TRBD2 matching 7 bases. The material sequenced was PBMCs. DNA of the CDR3: TGCAGCGCGACTAGCCCAAGCTCCTACAATGAGCAGTTCTTC. This translates into CSATSPSSYNEQFF.